This TCR beta chain was obtained from a study of shared clonotypes between healthy human individuals. Memory CD4+ cells were the fraction left after CD45RA+ naive selection. The CDR3 length is 16 residues. Germline V gene lookup returns CDR1 SGDLS and CDR2 YYNGEE. Trimming stripped 0 bases from V and 5 bases from J, with 15 bases between. Broader study findings: It was observed that about 5% of naive CD4 clonotypes were shared across several donors.

Using immunoSEQ multiplex PCR, the repertoire was profiled, and TCRdb retains in-frame clones only, with some absent. The top ten hold roughly 0.36% of the sample, which has approximately 2.5 million clones, approximately 94% seen once. Comment on this clone: Its specificity is not known.

The sequence came from a man aged 18-30 years in good health. Some clones in this sample may be carry-over from other donors' samples. J is TRBJ2-1 and V is TRBV9; D perhaps matches TRBD1 (7 bases). The sample consisted of naive CD4+ T cells from PBMCs. Indicated subset: CD45RA+ positively selected. Here the CDR3 reads CASSVAAGQRNNEQFF. In DNA form, the CDR3 reads TGTGCCAGCAGCGTAGCTGCGGGACAGAGAAACAATGAGCAGTTCTTC.